The 8 T cell receptor beta chains reported below all come from one sample, sequenced in a study of blood T cells in healthy people across ages. A second PCR, run for about 7 to 12 cycles, used a sample-barcoded 5' primer plus a J-beta primer mix. TCRdb re-called the 5' RACE reads with MiXCR, one entry per CDR3 protein. The table includes 650,000 to 1,000,000 distinct CDR3 sequences, 35% to 50% detected once. Sequencing was performed on blood. The receptors were sampled from an elderly man in good health.

This clonotype was detected only once. This rearrangement joins TRBV28 to TRBJ2-1; perhaps TRBD2 as D (5 bases). This CDR3 has 13 residues. Germline CDR1 is MDHEN and CDR2 is SYDVKM. The V and J ends lost 8 bases and 5 bases respectively, with 13 bases between them. This chain's CDR3 is CASFGLSNNEQFF. In DNA, the CDR3 is TGTGCCAGCTTCGGACTCTCAAACAATGAGCAGTTCTTC.

The chain recombines TRBV30 with TRBJ2-2; tentative D call: TRBD2 (5 bases). Germline values: CDR1 GTSNPN, CDR2 SVGIG (reference sequence). V was clipped by 0 bases and J by 3 bases, with 11 bases between them. The CDR3 is 15 amino acids. CDR3 protein: CAWSVTGLDTGELFF. CDR3 sequence (DNA): TGTGCCTGGAGTGTAACGGGGTTGGACACCGGGGAGCTGTTTTTT.

The V call is TRBV7-9, the J call TRBJ2-7; D gene uncertain. The CDR3 consists of 14 residues. V was trimmed by 1 base and J by 3 bases, leaving 10 bases between them. Germline-derived CDR1 and CDR2 are SEHNR and FQNEAQ (reference sequence). CDR3 bases: TGTGCCAGCAGCTTAGAGGAGTCCCACTACGAGCAGTACTTC. This translates into CASSLEESHYEQYF.

V gene TRBV24-1 combines with J gene TRBJ2-3, with 11 bases identical to TRBD2. The V gene's germline CDR1 is KGHDR and CDR2 SFDVKD. The ends lost 3 bases at V and 6 bases at J; junction bases unmatched: 4. The CDR3 is made up of 15 amino acids. This chain's CDR3 is CATSDPSGGMDTQYF. CDR3 DNA sequence: TGTGCCACCAGTGATCCTAGCGGGGGGATGGATACGCAGTATTTT.

This clonotype was found a few times. The rearrangement joins TRBV5-1 to TRBJ1-2; possible D gene TRBD1, 5 bases. The ends were cut back, 4 bases at V and 6 bases at J, with 16 bases in the middle. The length of the CDR3 is 14 residues. Germline V gene sequence: CDR1 SGHRS, CDR2 YFSETQ. CDR3 residues: CASSAGQGWDGYTF. The CDR3 bases are TGCGCCAGCAGCGCTGGGCAGGGATGGGATGGCTACACCTTC.

The sample holds a few counts of this clonotype. The chain uses TRBV29-1 and TRBJ2-1; 8 bases line up with TRBD2. The CDR3 has 17 residues. Germline V gene data show CDR1 as SQVTM and CDR2 as ANQGSEA. After removal of 2 bases from V and 3 bases from J, the junction contained 12 bases not matched to a gene. CDR3 region: CSVETTFGREVYNEQFF. In DNA form, the CDR3 reads TGCAGCGTTGAAACAACCTTTGGGCGGGAGGTCTACAATGAGCAGTTCTTC.

The chain joins TRBV2 to TRBJ2-3; D remains ambiguous. Germline lookup yields CDR1 SNHLY and CDR2 FYNNEI. This CDR3 is built from 16 residues. V lost 0 bases, J lost 1 base, and 11 bases lay in between. The CDR3 coding sequence is TGTGCCAGCAGTGAAGCGCGGACCCGCGGCACAGATACGCAGTATTTT. Its translation is CASSEARTRGTDTQYF.

Only a few counts were recorded for this clonotype. The chain combines TRBV5-1 with TRBJ2-6; 11 nucleotides match TRBD1. This CDR3 has 20 amino acids. The V segment lost 4 bases and the J segment 1 base; nucleotides outside the gene matches: 13. Per the germline V gene, CDR1 is SGHRS and CDR2 is YFSETQ. The CDR3 sequence: CASSEKSSGTGGSGANVLTF. The CDR3 region has the DNA TGCGCCAGCAGCGAAAAATCATCCGGGACAGGGGGTTCTGGGGCCAACGTCCTGACTTTC. The full variable domain, completed using reference TRBV5-1 and TRBJ2-6, is KAGVTQTPRYLIKTRGQQVTLSCSPISGHRSVSWYQQTPGQGLQFLFEYFSETQRNKGNFPGRFSGRQFSNSRSEMNVSTLELGDSALYLCASSEKSSGTGGSGANVLTFGAGSRLTVL.